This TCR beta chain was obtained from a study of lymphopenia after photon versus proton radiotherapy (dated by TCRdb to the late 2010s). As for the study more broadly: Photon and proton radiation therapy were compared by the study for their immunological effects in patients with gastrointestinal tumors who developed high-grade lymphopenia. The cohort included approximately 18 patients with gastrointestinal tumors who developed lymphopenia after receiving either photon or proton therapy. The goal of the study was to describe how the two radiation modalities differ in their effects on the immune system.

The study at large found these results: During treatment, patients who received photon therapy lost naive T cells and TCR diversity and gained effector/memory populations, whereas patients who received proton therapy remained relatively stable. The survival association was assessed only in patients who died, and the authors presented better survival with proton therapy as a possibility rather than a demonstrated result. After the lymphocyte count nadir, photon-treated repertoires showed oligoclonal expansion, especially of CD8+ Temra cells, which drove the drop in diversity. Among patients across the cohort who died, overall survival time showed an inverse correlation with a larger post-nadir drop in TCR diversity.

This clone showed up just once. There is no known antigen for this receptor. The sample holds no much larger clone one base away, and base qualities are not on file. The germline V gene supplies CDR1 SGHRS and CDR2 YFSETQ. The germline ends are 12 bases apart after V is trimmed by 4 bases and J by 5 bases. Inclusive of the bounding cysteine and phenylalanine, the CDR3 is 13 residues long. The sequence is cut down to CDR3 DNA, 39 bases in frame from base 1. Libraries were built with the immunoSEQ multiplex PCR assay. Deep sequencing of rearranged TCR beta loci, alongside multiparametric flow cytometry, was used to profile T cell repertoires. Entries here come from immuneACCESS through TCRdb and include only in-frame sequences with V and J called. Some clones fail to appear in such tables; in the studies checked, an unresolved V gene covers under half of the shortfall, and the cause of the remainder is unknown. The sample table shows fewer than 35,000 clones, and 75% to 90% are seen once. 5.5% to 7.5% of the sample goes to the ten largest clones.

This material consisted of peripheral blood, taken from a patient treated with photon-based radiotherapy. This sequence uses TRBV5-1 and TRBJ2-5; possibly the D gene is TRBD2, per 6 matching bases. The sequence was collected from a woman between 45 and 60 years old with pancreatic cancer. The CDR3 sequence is CASSNPGEETQYF. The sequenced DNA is TGCGCCAGCAGCAACCCGGGGGAGGAGACCCAGTACTTC.